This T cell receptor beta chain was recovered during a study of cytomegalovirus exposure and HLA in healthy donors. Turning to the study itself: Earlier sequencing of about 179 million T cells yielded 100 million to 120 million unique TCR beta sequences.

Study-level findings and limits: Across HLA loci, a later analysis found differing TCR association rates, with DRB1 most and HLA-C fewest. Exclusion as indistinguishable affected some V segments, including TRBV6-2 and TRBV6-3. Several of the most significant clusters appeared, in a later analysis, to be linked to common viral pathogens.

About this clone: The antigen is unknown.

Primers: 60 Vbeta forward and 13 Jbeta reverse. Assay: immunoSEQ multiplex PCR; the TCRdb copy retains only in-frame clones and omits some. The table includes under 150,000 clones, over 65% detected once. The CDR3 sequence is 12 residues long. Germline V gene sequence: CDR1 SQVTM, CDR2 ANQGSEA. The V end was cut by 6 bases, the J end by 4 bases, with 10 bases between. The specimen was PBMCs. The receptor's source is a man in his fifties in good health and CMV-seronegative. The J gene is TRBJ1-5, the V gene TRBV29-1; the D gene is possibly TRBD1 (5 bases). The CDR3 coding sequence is TGCAGCGTAGGGGCAGGGAATCAGCCCCAGCATTTT. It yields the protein CSVGAGNQPQHF.